The clone carrying this T cell receptor beta chain was seen a single time. The sample is drawn from a study of cytomegalovirus exposure and HLA in healthy donors. Clones were sequenced by immunoSEQ multiplex PCR, and TCRdb holds only the in-frame ones, with some missing. This table has fewer than 150,000 clones, just over 85% appearing once. The TCR originated in a woman under 30 in good health and CMV-seropositive. The sample taken for sequencing was PBMCs.

The CDR3 loop is CASSLIGGNEQFF. The CDR3, as DNA: TGTGCCAGCAGCTTAATAGGAGGAAATGAGCAGTTCTTC. The chain uses TRBV11-2 and TRBJ2-1, with a weak D call TRBD2 (5 bases). Germline assignment: CDR1 SGHAT and CDR2 FQNNGV. The V end lost 2 bases, the J end lost 7 bases, and 9 bases lay between the germline ends. The CDR3 extends over 13 amino acids.